Each of the 8 T cell receptor beta chains below was sequenced from the same sample in a study of blood T cell repertoires in COVID-19. Clones were read by immunoSEQ multiplex PCR, and TCRdb kept only the in-frame ones, dropping some. In the table there are roughly 200,000 clones, about 91% of which are singletons. Sequencing was carried out using PBMCs or T cells enriched from blood (not recorded which). These receptor sequences come from a woman in her forties with acute COVID-19.

The rearrangement joins TRBV5-6 to TRBJ2-1, with D tentatively TRBD2 (5 bases). Germline V CDR1 and CDR2: SGHDT, YYEEEE. Trimming pared 3 bases from V and 9 bases from J, leaving 10 bases between. The CDR3 contains 12 residues. CDR3 amino acids: CASSYGVTEQFF. In DNA, the CDR3 is TGTGCCAGCAGCTACGGGGTCACTGAGCAGTTCTTC.

This clone was picked up a small number of times. The chain joins TRBV6-5 to TRBJ2-7; TRBD1 matches 7 bases. V lost 0 bases to trimming and J lost 3 bases; unmatched junction nucleotides: 5. The CDR3 extends over 15 amino acids. Germline V gives CDR1 MNHEY, CDR2 SVGAGI. The CDR3 is CASSYSLGQSYEQYF. The CDR3, as DNA: TGTGCCAGCAGTTACTCACTGGGACAGAGCTACGAGCAGTACTTC.

CDR3 bases: TGTGCCAGTAGTCTCCCGGACAGCCCTATAGCCAAAAACATTCAGTACTTC. Translation: CASSLPDSPIAKNIQYF. The chain uses TRBV19 and TRBJ2-4; tentatively, D is TRBD1 (6 bases). Germline CDR1 LNHDA, CDR2 SQIVND (reference sequence). Trimming left V 5 bases short and J 0 bases short, with 17 bases between. There are 17 residues in the CDR3.

This chain links TRBV30 with TRBJ2-1; D uncertain. This CDR3 has 15 amino acids. Looked up from germline, CDR1 is GTSNPN and CDR2 is SVGIG (reference sequence). Trimming stripped 2 bases from V and 3 bases from J, with 14 bases between. The DNA of the CDR3 is TGTGCCTGGAGTCTCCGGGTAAAGATCTACAATGAGCAGTTCTTC. Its protein product is CAWSLRVKIYNEQFF.

The chain links TRBV5-4 to TRBJ1-2, with TRBD1 matching 9 bases. The length of the CDR3 is 15 residues. Trimming cost V 0 bases and J 5 bases; bases outside gene matches: 5. Germline CDR1 reads SGHNT; CDR2 reads YYREEE (reference sequence). CDR3: CASSLGGTGSYGYTF. The CDR3 region has the DNA TGTGCCAGCAGCTTGGGTGGGACAGGGAGTTATGGCTACACCTTC.

This clone has a handful of counts. This sequence joins TRBV7-2 and TRBJ2-6, with a weak D call TRBD1 (6 bases). V was trimmed by 6 bases and J by 2 bases, leaving 11 bases between them. Germline V gene data show CDR1 as SGHTA and CDR2 as FQGNSA. This CDR3 spans 15 amino acids. CDR3 nucleotide sequence: TGTGCCAGCAGGAGCCGACAGGCTGGGGCCAACGTCCTGACTTTC. Translated, it gives CASRSRQAGANVLTF.

The genes are TRBV19 and TRBJ2-3; D not resolved. Germline CDR1 LNHDA, CDR2 SQIVND (reference sequence). The CDR3 has 14 residues. Between the trimmed V and J ends, which lost 5 bases and 2 bases, there was a span of 11 bases. The CDR3 here is CASSEAAFTDTQYF. As DNA, the CDR3 is TGTGCCAGTAGTGAGGCAGCATTCACAGATACGCAGTATTTT.

The chain has TRBV7-3 and TRBJ2-1, with TRBD2 matching over 10 bases. The length of the CDR3 is 15 residues. CDR1 and CDR2 (germline): SGHTA, FQGTGA. Trimming removed 4 bases from V and 3 bases from J; junction bases left unmatched: 3. CDR3: CASSYGTSDYNEQFF. CDR3 coding DNA: TGTGCCAGCAGCTATGGGACTAGCGACTACAATGAGCAGTTCTTC. Using reference TRBV7-3 and TRBJ2-1 for the parts outside the CDR3, the full variable domain is GAGVSQTPSNKVTEKGKYVELRCDPISGHTALYWYRQSLGQGPEFLIYFQGTGAADDSGLPNDRFFAVRPEGSVSTLKIQRTERGDSAVYLCASSYGTSDYNEQFFGPGTRLTVL.